Below are 11 T cell receptor beta chains sequenced from a single sample in a study of shared clonotypes between healthy human individuals. The assay was immunoSEQ multiplex PCR, and TCRdb's table has in-frame clones only and misses some. The data contain roughly 2 million clones, 95% of them seen just once; the ten biggest clones take up roughly 0.13%. The source material was naive CD4+ T cells sorted from blood. The subset: CD45RA+ positively selected. All receptors derive from a young man in good health.

The sample holds a few counts of this clone. V is TRBV2 and J is TRBJ1-6; D gene ambiguous. Per the germline V gene, CDR1 is SNHLY and CDR2 is FYNNEI. Trimming cost V 7 bases and J 7 bases, with 11 bases left between them. This CDR3 spans 13 amino acids. CDR3 loop: CASKVNGNSPLHF. Written as DNA, the CDR3 is TGTGCCAGCAAGGTGAATGGGAATTCACCCCTCCACTTT.

The J gene is TRBJ2-5, the V gene TRBV5-8; no definite D call. With 4 bases removed from V and 8 bases from J, the gap between germline ends came to 9 bases. CDR3 length: 11 amino acids. From germline, CDR1 is SGHTS and CDR2 YDEGEE. The CDR3 sequence: CASSTRQTQYF. In DNA, the CDR3 is TGTGCCAGCAGCACCCGTCAAACCCAGTACTTC.

The rearrangement uses TRBV5-1 and TRBJ1-1; 10 nucleotides match TRBD1. Unmatched junction bases numbered 5, after V lost 3 bases and J lost 0 bases. The germline V gene has CDR1 SGHRS and CDR2 YFSETQ. The CDR3 totals 16 residues. The CDR3 reads CASSWTGGRVNTEAFF. CDR3 nucleotide sequence: TGCGCCAGCAGCTGGACAGGGGGGCGTGTGAACACTGAAGCTTTCTTT. Drawing the rest from reference TRBV5-1 and TRBJ1-1, the complete variable domain is KAGVTQTPRYLIKTRGQQVTLSCSPISGHRSVSWYQQTPGQGLQFLFEYFSETQRNKGNFPGRFSGRQFSNSRSEMNVSTLELGDSALYLCASSWTGGRVNTEAFFGQGTRLTVV.

The chain employs TRBV19 and TRBJ1-4; maybe TRBD1 (5 bases). The CDR3 has 17 amino acids. The ends were cut back, 0 bases at V and 3 bases at J, with 14 bases in the middle. CDR1 is LNHDA and CDR2 is SQIVND in the germline V gene (reference sequence). This chain's CDR3 is CASSIDLLGAANEKLFF. Written as DNA, the CDR3 is TGTGCCAGTAGTATAGATCTCCTCGGGGCGGCTAATGAAAAACTGTTTTTT. Variable domain in full (rest from reference TRBV19 and TRBJ1-4): DGGITQSPKYLFRKEGQNVTLSCEQNLNHDAMYWYRQDPGQGLRLIYYSQIVNDFQKGDIAEGYSVSREKKESFPLTVTSAQKNPTAFYLCASSIDLLGAANEKLFFGSGTQLSVL.

The chain links TRBV29-1 to TRBJ2-7, with TRBD1 identical over 8 bases. CDR3 length: 14 amino acids. V was pared by 6 bases and J by 2 bases, with 9 bases of the junction left unmatched. The germline V gene encodes CDR1 SQVTM and CDR2 ANQGSEA. This CDR3 reads CSVQRQGFPYEQYF. The CDR3 DNA reads TGCAGCGTCCAAAGACAGGGGTTCCCCTACGAGCAGTACTTC.

The chain recombines TRBV6-1 with TRBJ1-3; D remains unclear. CDR3 size: 16 residues. CDR1 and CDR2 (germline): MNHNS, SASEGT. Trimming stripped 2 bases from V and 7 bases from J, with 18 bases between. The CDR3 region has the DNA TGTGCCAGCAGTGAACAGTCGAATACCGCCAGGAACACCATATATTTT. The encoded protein is CASSEQSNTARNTIYF.

This clone was seen only a few times. J is TRBJ2-1 and V is TRBV10-1, with TRBD2 identical over 8 bases. The germline gives CDR1 WNHNN, CDR2 SYGVQD (reference sequence). This CDR3 spans 15 amino acids. The V gene end was trimmed by 0 bases and the J gene end by 8 bases; junction bases not matched to a gene: 6. The CDR3 region has the DNA TGCGCCAGCAGTGAGTCGACGGGAGGGCTCGATGAGCAGTTCTTC. Protein sequence: CASSESTGGLDEQFF.

The rearrangement joins TRBV2 to TRBJ2-4, with D possibly matching TRBD2 (6 bases). There are 14 residues in the CDR3. Trimming cost V 1 base and J 8 bases, with 12 bases left between them. The germline gives CDR1 SNHLY, CDR2 FYNNEI. CDR3 sequence: CASSEGGRWDIQYF. The DNA of the CDR3 is TGTGCCAGCAGTGAAGGTGGGAGGTGGGACATTCAGTACTTC.

The rearrangement links TRBV13 to TRBJ2-2; maybe TRBD2 (5 bases). From germline, CDR1 is PRHDT and CDR2 FYEKMQ (reference sequence). The V and J ends lost 5 bases and 7 bases respectively, with 8 bases between them. CDR3 length: 12 residues. The CDR3, as DNA: TGTGCCAGCAGCCAAGCGGTCGGGGAGCTGTTTTTT. Translating it yields CASSQAVGELFF.

The gene calls are TRBV6-1 and TRBJ1-3; D is undetermined. The CDR3 spans 15 residues. V lost 6 bases and J 0 bases, leaving 12 bases between the germline ends. In germline, CDR1 is MNHNS, CDR2 SASEGT. The CDR3 bases are TGTGCCAGCAGGTTGGACGGAAACTCTGGAAACACCATATATTTT. Translated, it gives CASRLDGNSGNTIYF.

The chain recombines TRBV28 with TRBJ2-7, with TRBD1 matching over 7 bases. Germline lookup yields CDR1 MDHEN and CDR2 SYDVKM. The ends lost 6 bases at V and 5 bases at J; junction bases unmatched: 4. This CDR3 comprises 12 residues. CDR3 residues: CASSFTGDEQYF. In DNA, the CDR3 is TGTGCCAGCAGCTTTACAGGGGACGAGCAGTACTTC.